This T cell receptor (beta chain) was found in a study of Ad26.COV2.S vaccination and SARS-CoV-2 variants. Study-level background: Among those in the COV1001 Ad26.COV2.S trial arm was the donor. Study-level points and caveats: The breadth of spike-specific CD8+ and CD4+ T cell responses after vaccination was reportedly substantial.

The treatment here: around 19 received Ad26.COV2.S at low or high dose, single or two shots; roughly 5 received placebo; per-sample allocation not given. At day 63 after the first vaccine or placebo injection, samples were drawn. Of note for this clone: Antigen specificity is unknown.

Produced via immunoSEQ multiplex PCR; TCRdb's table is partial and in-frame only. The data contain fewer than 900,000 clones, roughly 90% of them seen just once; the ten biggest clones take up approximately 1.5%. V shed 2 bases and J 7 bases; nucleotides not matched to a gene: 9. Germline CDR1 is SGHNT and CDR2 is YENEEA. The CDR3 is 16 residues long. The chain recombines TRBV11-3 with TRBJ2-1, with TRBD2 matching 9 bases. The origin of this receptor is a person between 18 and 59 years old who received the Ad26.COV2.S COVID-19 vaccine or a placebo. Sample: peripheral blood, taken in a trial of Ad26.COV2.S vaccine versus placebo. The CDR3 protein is CASSLRGLAGTNEQFF. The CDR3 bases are TGTGCCAGCAGCTTAAGAGGGCTAGCGGGAACAAATGAGCAGTTCTTC.